The clone carrying this T cell receptor (beta chain) showed up just a few times. Antigen: not known. The sample comes from a study of vaccination and CD4 T cells after COVID-19. With the Oncomine TCR Beta short-read assay, DNA from cultured CD4+ T cells was sequenced. TCRdb analysed the PCR reads with MiXCR anew, one entry per CDR3 protein. The table has some 21,000 distinct CDR3 sequences, around 50% seen once. There are 16 residues in the CDR3. The trim removed 4 bases at V and 5 bases at J, leaving 5 bases unmatched. The germline gives CDR1 KGHDR, CDR2 SFDVKD. Treatment reported: roughly 11-day PBMC culture with coronavirus spike peptide pools or control peptides (ViraFEST assay).

The chain carries TRBV24-1 and TRBJ2-1; TRBD2 matches 12 bases. The sample consisted of CD4+ T cells from blood, cultured in vitro. The TCR was taken from a human donor who had recovered from COVID-19. The CDR3 DNA follows: TGTGCCACCAGTGAGCCGACTAGCGGGAGAAACAATGAGCAGTTCTTC. It is translated as CATSEPTSGRNNEQFF.